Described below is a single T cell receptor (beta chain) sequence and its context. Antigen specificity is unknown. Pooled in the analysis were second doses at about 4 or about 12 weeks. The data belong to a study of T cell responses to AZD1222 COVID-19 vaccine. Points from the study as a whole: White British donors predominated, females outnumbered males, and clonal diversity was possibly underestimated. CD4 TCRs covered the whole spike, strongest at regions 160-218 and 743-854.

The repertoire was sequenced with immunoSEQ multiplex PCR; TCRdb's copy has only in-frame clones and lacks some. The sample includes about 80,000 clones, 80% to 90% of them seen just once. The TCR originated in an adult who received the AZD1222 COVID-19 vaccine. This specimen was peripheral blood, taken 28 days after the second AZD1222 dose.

The CDR3, as DNA: TGTGCCATCGCTGACCCCGGGCCGTCAGATACGCAGTATTTT. It specifies CAIADPGPSDTQYF. The chain employs TRBV2 and TRBJ2-3, with unresolved D. Trimming took 10 bases from V and 4 from J, leaving 18 bases between them. This CDR3 has 14 residues. CDR1 SNHLY and CDR2 FYNNEI come from the germline V gene. Full variable domain (missing parts from reference TRBV2 and TRBJ2-3): EPEVTQTPSHQVTQMGQEVILRCVPISNHLYFYWYRQILGQKVEFLVSFYNNEISEKSEIFDDQFSVERPDGSNFTLKIRSTKLEDSAMYFCAIADPGPSDTQYFGPGTRLTVL.